This T cell receptor (beta chain) was documented in a study of identifying expanded T cells in peripheral blood. Collection occurred without any documented infections or immune events in donors. Sequencing was performed with immunoSEQ multiplex PCR; in TCRdb, only in-frame clones are kept and a portion is missing. The table includes about 58,000 clones, about nine tenths detected once. The sequenced sample was blood. The sequence came from a person between 18 and 70 years old in good health.

CDR3 sequence: CASSSQRGPDYGYTF. The CDR3 DNA is TGTGCCAGCAGCTCGCAGAGGGGGCCGGACTATGGCTACACCTTC. The rearrangement joins TRBV5-4 to TRBJ1-2; 7 bases line up with TRBD1. Germline V CDR1 and CDR2: SGHNT, YYREEE (reference sequence). This CDR3 spans 15 amino acids. The V segment lost 3 bases and the J segment 3 bases; nucleotides outside the gene matches: 8.